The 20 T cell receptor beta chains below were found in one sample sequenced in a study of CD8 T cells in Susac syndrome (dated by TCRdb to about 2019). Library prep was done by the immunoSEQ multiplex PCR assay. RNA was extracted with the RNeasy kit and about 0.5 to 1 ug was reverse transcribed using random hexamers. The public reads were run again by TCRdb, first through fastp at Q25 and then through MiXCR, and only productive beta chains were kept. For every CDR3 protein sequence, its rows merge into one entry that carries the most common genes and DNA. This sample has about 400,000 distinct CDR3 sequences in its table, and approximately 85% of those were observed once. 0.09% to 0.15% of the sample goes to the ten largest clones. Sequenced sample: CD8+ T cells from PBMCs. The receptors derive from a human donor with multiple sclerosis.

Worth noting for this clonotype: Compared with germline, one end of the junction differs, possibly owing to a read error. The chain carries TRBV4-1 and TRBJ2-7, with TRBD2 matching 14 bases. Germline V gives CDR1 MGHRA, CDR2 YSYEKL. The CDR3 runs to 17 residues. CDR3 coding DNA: TGCGCCTGCAGCCAAGATCTCCTGGGACTAGCGGGAGTCGAGCAGTACTTC. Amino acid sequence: CACSQDLLGLAGVEQYF.

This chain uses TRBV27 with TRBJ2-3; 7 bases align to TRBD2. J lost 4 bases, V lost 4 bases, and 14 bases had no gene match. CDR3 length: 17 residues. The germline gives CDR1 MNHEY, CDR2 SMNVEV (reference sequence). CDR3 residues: CASSYKLRESPPDTQYF. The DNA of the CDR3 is TGTGCCAGCAGTTACAAGCTGCGGGAGAGCCCCCCAGATACGCAGTATTTT.

The CDR3 nucleotides are TGTGCCAGCAGCCAGTTCGTTACACCCTCAGGGACAGATACGCAGTATTTT. Protein product: CASSQFVTPSGTDTQYF. The chain has TRBV14 and TRBJ2-3, with a possible D match to TRBD1 (5 bases). This CDR3 has 17 amino acids. Germline V lookup: CDR1 SGHDN, CDR2 FVKESK. V lost 3 bases and J 3 bases, leaving 19 bases between the germline ends.

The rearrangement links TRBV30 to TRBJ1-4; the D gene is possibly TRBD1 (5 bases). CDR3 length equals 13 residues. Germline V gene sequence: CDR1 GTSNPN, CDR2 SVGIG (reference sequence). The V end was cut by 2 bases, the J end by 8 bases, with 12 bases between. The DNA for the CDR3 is TGTGCCTGGAGTTCAGGGAATTCGGAAAAACTGTTTTTT. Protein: CAWSSGNSEKLFF.

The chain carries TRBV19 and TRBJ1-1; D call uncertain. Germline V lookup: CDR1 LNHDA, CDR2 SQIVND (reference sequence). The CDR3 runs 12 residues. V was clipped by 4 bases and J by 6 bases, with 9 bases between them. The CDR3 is CASSTEVPEAFF. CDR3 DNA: TGTGCCAGTAGTACGGAAGTGCCTGAAGCTTTCTTT.

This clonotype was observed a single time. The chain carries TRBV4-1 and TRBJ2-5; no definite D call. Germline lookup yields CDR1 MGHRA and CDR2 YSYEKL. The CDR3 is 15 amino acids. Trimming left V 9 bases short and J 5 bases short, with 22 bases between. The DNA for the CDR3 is TGCGCCAGTGGTCTCTTAGGGAATGAAGCGGAGACCCAGTACTTC. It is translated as CASGLLGNEAETQYF.

CDR3 nucleotides: TGTGCCAGCAGCTTGGGACCGACTCACGGCGCCTCCTACGAGCAGTACTTC. This translates into CASSLGPTHGASYEQYF. The genes are TRBV7-9 and TRBJ2-7; D tentatively reads TRBD1 or TRBD2 (5 bases each). V gave up 3 bases and J gave up 0 bases, with 18 bases separating them. The CDR3 contains 17 residues. Germline V gene lookup returns CDR1 SEHNR and CDR2 FQNEAQ (reference sequence).

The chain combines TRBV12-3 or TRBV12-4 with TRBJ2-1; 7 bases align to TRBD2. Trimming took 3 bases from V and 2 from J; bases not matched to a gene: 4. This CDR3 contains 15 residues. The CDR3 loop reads CASSFGLAAYNEQFF. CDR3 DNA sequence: TGTGCCAGCAGTTTCGGGCTAGCGGCCTACAATGAGCAGTTCTTC.

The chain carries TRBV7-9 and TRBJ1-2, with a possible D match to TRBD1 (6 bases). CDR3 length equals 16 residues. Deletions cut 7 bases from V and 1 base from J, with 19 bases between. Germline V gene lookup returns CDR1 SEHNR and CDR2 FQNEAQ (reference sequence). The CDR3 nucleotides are TGTGCCAGCACCTATCCCTGGGGGCGAGATAACTATGGCTACACCTTC. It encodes CASTYPWGRDNYGYTF.

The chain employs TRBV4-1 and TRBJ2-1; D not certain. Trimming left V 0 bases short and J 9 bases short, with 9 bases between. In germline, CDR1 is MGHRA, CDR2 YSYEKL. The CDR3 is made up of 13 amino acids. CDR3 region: CASSQDQAAEQFF. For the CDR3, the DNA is TGCGCCAGCAGCCAAGATCAGGCCGCTGAGCAGTTCTTC.

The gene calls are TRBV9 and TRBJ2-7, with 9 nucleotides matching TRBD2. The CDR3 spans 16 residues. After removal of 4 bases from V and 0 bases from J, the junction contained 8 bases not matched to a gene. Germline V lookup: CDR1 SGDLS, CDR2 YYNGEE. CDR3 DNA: TGTGCCAGCAGCCCAAATAGCGGGAGTACCTCCTACGAGCAGTACTTC. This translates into CASSPNSGSTSYEQYF.

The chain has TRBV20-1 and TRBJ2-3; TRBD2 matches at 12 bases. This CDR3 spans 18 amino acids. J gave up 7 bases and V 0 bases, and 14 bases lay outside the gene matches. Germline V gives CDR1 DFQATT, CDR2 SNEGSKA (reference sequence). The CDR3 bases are TGCAGTGCTAGAGATCTTACTAGCGGGGGGACAATGATTCATACGCAGTATTTT. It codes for CSARDLTSGGTMIHTQYF.

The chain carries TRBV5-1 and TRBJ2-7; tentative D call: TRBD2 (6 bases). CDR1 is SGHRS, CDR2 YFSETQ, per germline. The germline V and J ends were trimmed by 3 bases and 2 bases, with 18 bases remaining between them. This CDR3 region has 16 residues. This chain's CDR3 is CASSWTYGEAPYEQYF. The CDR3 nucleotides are TGCGCCAGCAGCTGGACCTATGGGGAGGCCCCCTACGAGCAGTACTTC.

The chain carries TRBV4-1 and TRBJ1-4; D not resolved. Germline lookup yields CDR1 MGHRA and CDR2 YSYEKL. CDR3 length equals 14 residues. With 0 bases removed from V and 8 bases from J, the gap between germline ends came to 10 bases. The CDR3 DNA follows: TGCGCCAGCAGCCAAGATTTAGGGTGGGAAAAACTGTTTTTT. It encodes CASSQDLGWEKLFF.

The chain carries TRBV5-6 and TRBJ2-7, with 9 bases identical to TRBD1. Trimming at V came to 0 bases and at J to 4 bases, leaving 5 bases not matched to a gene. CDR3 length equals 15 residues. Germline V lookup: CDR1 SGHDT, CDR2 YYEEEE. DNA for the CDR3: TGTGCCAGCAGCTTGGGGGGACAGGGTCCTTACGAGCAGTACTTC. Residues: CASSLGGQGPYEQYF.

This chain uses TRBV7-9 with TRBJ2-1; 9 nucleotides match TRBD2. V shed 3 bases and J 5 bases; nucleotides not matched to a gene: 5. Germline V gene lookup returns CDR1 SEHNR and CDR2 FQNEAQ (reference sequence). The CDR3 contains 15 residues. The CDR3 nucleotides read TGTGCCAGCAGCTTCGGCGGACTAGCGCACAATGAGCAGTTCTTC. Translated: CASSFGGLAHNEQFF.

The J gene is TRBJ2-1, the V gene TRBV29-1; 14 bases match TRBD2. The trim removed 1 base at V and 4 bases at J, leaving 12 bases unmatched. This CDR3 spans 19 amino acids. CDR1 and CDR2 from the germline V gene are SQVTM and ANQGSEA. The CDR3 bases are TGCAGCGTTGAAGGGACCGGGACTAGCGGGAGAACAGGTTACAATGAGCAGTTCTTC. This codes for CSVEGTGTSGRTGYNEQFF.

The CDR3 spells CASSISSLREGSFYNEQFF. CDR3 nucleotide sequence: TGTGCCAGCAGCATTTCCTCTTTGCGGGAGGGCAGTTTCTACAATGAGCAGTTCTTC. The rearrangement links TRBV5-5 to TRBJ2-1, with TRBD2 matching 9 bases. Germline assignment: CDR1 SGHKS and CDR2 YYEKEE (reference sequence). Germline trimming cut 4 bases from V and 3 bases from J; bases unmatched to any gene: 17. The CDR3 has 19 residues.

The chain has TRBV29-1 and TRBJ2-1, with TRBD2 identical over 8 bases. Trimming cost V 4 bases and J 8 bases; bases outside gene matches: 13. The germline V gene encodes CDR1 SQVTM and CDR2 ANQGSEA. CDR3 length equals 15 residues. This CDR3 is CSVASDLAGMDEQFF. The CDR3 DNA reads TGCAGCGTTGCTAGTGACTTAGCGGGAATGGATGAGCAGTTCTTC.

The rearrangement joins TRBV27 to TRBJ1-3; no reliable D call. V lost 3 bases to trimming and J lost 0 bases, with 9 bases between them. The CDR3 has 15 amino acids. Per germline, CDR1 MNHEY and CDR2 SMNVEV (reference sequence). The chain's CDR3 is CASSFSRNSGNTIYF. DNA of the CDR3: TGTGCCAGCAGTTTTTCCAGAAACTCTGGAAACACCATATATTTT.